This T cell receptor (beta chain) came from a study of T-cell reconstitution after alpha-beta-depleted transplantation in children. The sample holds many counts of this clonotype. Its matching antigen is unknown. Using unique molecular identifiers, the investigators prepared the TCRbeta library. MiXCR, applied by TCRdb to the PCR reads, yields one record per CDR3 protein. The data contain 73,000 or so distinct CDR3 sequences, approximately 5% of them singletons. V dropped 5 bases and J dropped 4 bases, with 9 bases sitting between them. Germline lookup yields CDR1 DFQATT and CDR2 SNEGSKA (reference sequence). The CDR3 sequence is 13 residues long. Study observations and caveats: Among T cells one year after transplant, newly produced cells accounted for most counts and diversity. Reportedly, roughly two months post-transplant, alpha-beta T cells arose from several hundred expanded graft clones. Surviving recipient T cells and thymic progenitors produced the high day-60 TCRbeta diversity seen in some patients.

This chain links TRBV20-1 with TRBJ2-6, with D uncertain. The origin of this receptor is a boy under two years old who had a stem cell transplant for acute myeloid leukemia, so the T cells may come from the graft donor. The sequencing here drew on PBMCs, mostly from graft donor cells, taken 180 days after TCRalphabeta/CD19-depleted stem cell transplant. In DNA, the CDR3 is TGCAGTGCTCTCCGTGGAGGGGCCAACGTCCTGACTTTC. It is translated as CSALRGGANVLTF.